The 30 T cell receptor beta chains given below trace back to one sample, sequenced in a study of cytomegalovirus exposure and HLA in healthy donors. Both 60 Vbeta primers and 13 Jbeta primers went into the PCR. The table came from immunoSEQ multiplex PCR; TCRdb's copy has only in-frame clones and leaves some out. This sample yields 30,000 to 45,000 clones, of which over 40% are seen a single time; roughly 6.4% belongs to the top ten. The sample comprised PBMCs. The receptors derive from a woman aged 35 to 49 in good health and CMV-seropositive.

V is TRBV7-8 and J is TRBJ1-1, with D possibly being TRBD1 (6 bases). V dropped 0 bases and J dropped 5 bases, with 10 bases sitting between them. Germline V gene sequence: CDR1 SGHVS, CDR2 FQNEAQ. This CDR3 has 14 amino acids. CDR3: CASSLAQRGTEAFF. DNA of the CDR3: TGTGCCAGCAGCTTAGCCCAGAGGGGGACTGAAGCTTTCTTT.

This clone was picked up a small number of times. The chain combines TRBV4-3 with TRBJ1-6; possible D gene TRBD1, 6 bases. The CDR3 runs 14 residues. V lost 1 base and J 5 bases, leaving 6 bases between the germline ends. Germline loops: CDR1 LGHNA, CDR2 YSLEER. The CDR3 spells CASSQGGHNSPLHF. The DNA of the CDR3 is TGCGCCAGCAGCCAAGGGGGGCATAATTCACCCCTCCACTTT.

The rearrangement uses TRBV5-1 and TRBJ1-2; no clear D. Germline CDR1 and CDR2: SGHRS and YFSETQ. The CDR3 has 13 residues. Trimming pared 3 bases from V and 8 bases from J, leaving 14 bases between. CDR3 loop: CASSSEDGFGYTF. Written as DNA, the CDR3 is TGCGCCAGCAGCTCGGAGGACGGATTCGGCTACACCTTC.

The chain recombines TRBV5-6 with TRBJ1-1, with D perhaps TRBD1 (5 bases). CDR1 is SGHDT and CDR2 is YYEEEE in the germline V gene. The V end was cut by 0 bases, the J end by 5 bases, with 11 bases between. This CDR3 is 14 amino acids long. The CDR3: CASSLVARETEAFF. For the CDR3, the DNA is TGTGCCAGCAGCTTGGTCGCCAGGGAAACTGAAGCTTTCTTT.

The J gene is TRBJ1-2, the V gene TRBV5-1; D perhaps matches TRBD1 (5 bases). V lost 4 bases and J lost 1, with 14 bases in between. In germline, CDR1 is SGHRS, CDR2 YFSETQ. The CDR3 is 15 residues long. CDR3 coding DNA: TGCGCCAGCAGCGCTGATCGGGGGATTAACTATGGCTACACCTTC. It codes for CASSADRGINYGYTF. The full variable domain, completed using reference TRBV5-1 and TRBJ1-2, is KAGVTQTPRYLIKTRGQQVTLSCSPISGHRSVSWYQQTPGQGLQFLFEYFSETQRNKGNFPGRFSGRQFSNSRSEMNVSTLELGDSALYLCASSADRGINYGYTFGSGTRLTVV.

The sample holds one count of this clone. The V call is TRBV2, the J call TRBJ2-2, with 13 bases identical to TRBD2. V shed 6 bases, J shed 4 bases, and the junction held 8 bases outside the gene matches. Germline assignment: CDR1 SNHLY and CDR2 FYNNEI. The CDR3 has 17 amino acids. The CDR3 protein is CASRATSGGAGTGELFF. CDR3 bases: TGTGCCAGCAGGGCCACTAGCGGGGGGGCTGGCACCGGGGAGCTGTTTTTT.

This clone was detected only a few times. The rearrangement links TRBV4-1 to TRBJ2-1; 8 bases fit TRBD2. CDR3 length equals 16 residues. Germline lookup yields CDR1 MGHRA and CDR2 YSYEKL. The trim removed 1 base at V and 2 bases at J, leaving 4 bases unmatched. CDR3 loop: CASSQVRSGAYNEQFF. The CDR3 DNA is TGCGCCAGCAGCCAAGTCCGTAGCGGGGCCTACAATGAGCAGTTCTTC.

The rearrangement uses TRBV27 and TRBJ1-1; TRBD1 might be the D (6 bases). Trimming removed 6 bases at V and 1 base at J, with 9 bases between. The CDR3 sequence is 13 residues long. Germline CDR1 is MNHEY and CDR2 is SMNVEV (reference sequence). DNA for the CDR3: TGTGCCAGCAGATTACAGGGGAACACTGAAGCTTTCTTT. Protein: CASRLQGNTEAFF.

The V and J genes are TRBV10-3 and TRBJ2-2; the match to TRBD2 covers 13 bases. The CDR3 has 16 residues. Germline V gives CDR1 ENHRY, CDR2 SYGVKD. The V segment lost 6 bases and the J segment 3 bases; nucleotides outside the gene matches: 4. Here the CDR3 DNA reads TGTGCCATCAGCGTACTAGCGGGGGGGGACACCGGGGAGCTGTTTTTT. Translation gives CAISVLAGGDTGELFF.

This chain connects TRBV6-7 to TRBJ1-1; possibly TRBD1 for D (6 bases). TRBV6-7 is flagged as an ORF with uncertain function. This CDR3 region has 17 residues. V was pared by 4 bases and J by 0 bases, with 18 bases between. As DNA, the CDR3 is TGTGCCAGCAGTTCGGGACACCCTACTCGAATGAACACTGAAGCTTTCTTT. This encodes CASSSGHPTRMNTEAFF.

V is TRBV18 and J is TRBJ1-2; D remains unclear. Trimming removed 3 bases from V and 5 bases from J, with 13 bases in between. The V gene's germline CDR1 is KGHSH and CDR2 LQKENI. This CDR3 region has 14 residues. The CDR3 region is CASSPDAPTYGYTF. CDR3 nucleotide sequence: TGTGCCAGCTCACCTGACGCACCGACATATGGCTACACCTTC.

The chain employs TRBV18 and TRBJ1-4, with 7 bases identical to TRBD1. The CDR3 is 15 amino acids. From germline, CDR1 is KGHSH and CDR2 LQKENI. V dropped 2 bases and J dropped 7; count of bases not matched to a gene: 7. The CDR3 DNA is TGTGCCAGCTCACCAAGCGACAGGGTCGGTGAAAAACTGTTTTTT. Protein: CASSPSDRVGEKLFF.

This clone was counted between two and nine times. The chain carries TRBV9 and TRBJ1-2; 7 bases are shared with TRBD1. The CDR3 covers 15 residues. Trimming cost V 3 bases and J 1 base; bases outside gene matches: 6. The germline V gene has CDR1 SGDLS and CDR2 YYNGEE. Written as DNA, the CDR3 is TGTGCCAGCAGCGCGCTAGGGGACAGTAACTATGGCTACACCTTC. It codes for CASSALGDSNYGYTF.

This rearrangement joins TRBV2 to TRBJ2-2, with TRBD2 identical over 10 bases. Trimming took 6 bases from V and 0 from J; bases not matched to a gene: 16. The CDR3 covers 20 residues. Germline loops: CDR1 SNHLY, CDR2 FYNNEI. The chain's CDR3 is CASRGSANLAGASNTGELFF. The CDR3 nucleotides are TGTGCCAGCAGGGGATCGGCTAACCTAGCGGGGGCCTCGAACACCGGGGAGCTGTTTTTT.

This clone was found a few times. This chain links TRBV4-1 with TRBJ1-2; perhaps TRBD1 as D (5 bases). CDR1 and CDR2 from the germline V gene are MGHRA and YSYEKL. The CDR3 has 18 amino acids. V gave up 6 bases and J gave up 2 bases, with 25 bases separating them. The CDR3 DNA sequence: TGCGCCAGCAGTCACGCGATCGGCAGGGAGGCCCGCAACTATGGCTACACCTTC. Encoded protein: CASSHAIGREARNYGYTF.

The V call is TRBV7-8, the J call TRBJ2-5, with 8 bases matching TRBD2. CDR3 size: 18 residues. Germline CDR1 is SGHVS and CDR2 is FQNEAQ. V lost 1 base, J lost 1 base, and 11 bases stayed unmatched. CDR3 bases: TGTGCCAGCAGCTTAGGTGTCCGCCAGCGGGGGATCCAAGAGACCCAGTACTTC. This sequence encodes CASSLGVRQRGIQETQYF.

V usage is TRBV6-1 and J usage is TRBJ1-1; D is ambiguous. Germline CDR1 is MNHNS and CDR2 is SASEGT. The CDR3 runs 15 residues. With 7 bases removed from V and 4 bases from J, the gap between germline ends came to 19 bases. CDR3 residues: CASKIDSGPGTEAFF. In nucleotides, the CDR3 is TGTGCCAGCAAAATCGATTCGGGTCCGGGCACTGAAGCTTTCTTT.

V usage is TRBV27 and J usage is TRBJ2-2; TRBD2 is a possible D gene (7 bases). The germline CDR1 and CDR2 sequences are MNHEY and SMNVEV (reference sequence). Trimming shortened V by 4 bases and J by 7 bases, and 13 bases separated the two germline ends. The CDR3 has 14 residues. The CDR3 is CASSWGGLGGELFF. DNA of the CDR3: TGTGCCAGCAGTTGGGGGGGGCTGGGCGGGGAGCTGTTTTTT.

This clone was counted between two and nine times. CDR3 sequence: CASSPGGDLSYEQYF. In DNA, the CDR3 is TGTGCCAGCAGCCCCGGGGGGGACCTATCCTACGAGCAGTACTTC. The chain carries TRBV11-1 and TRBJ2-7, with 8 nucleotides matching TRBD2. The germline V gene encodes CDR1 SGHAT and CDR2 FQDESV (reference sequence). The CDR3 spans 15 residues. Trimming removed 5 bases from V and 1 base from J; junction bases left unmatched: 7. Complete variable domain (other parts from reference TRBV11-1 and TRBJ2-7): EAEVAQSPRYKITEKSQAVAFWCDPISGHATLYWYRQILGQGPELLVQFQDESVVDDSQLPKDRFSAERLKGVDSTLKIQPAELGDSAMYLCASSPGGDLSYEQYFGPGTRLTVT.

The chain carries TRBV13 and TRBJ1-6, with unresolved D. Germline lookup yields CDR1 PRHDT and CDR2 FYEKMQ (reference sequence). The CDR3 is made up of 15 amino acids. Trimming removed 5 bases at V and 5 bases at J, with 13 bases between. CDR3 protein: CASSPPAVNNSPLHF. CDR3 DNA sequence: TGTGCCAGCAGCCCCCCGGCGGTAAATAATTCACCCCTCCACTTT.

The chain recombines TRBV6-6 with TRBJ1-5; TRBD1 matches at 8 bases. This CDR3 has 15 residues. With V trimmed by 6 bases and J by 3 bases, 7 bases remained unmatched. Looked up from germline, CDR1 is MNHNY and CDR2 is SVGAGI (reference sequence). CDR3 coding DNA: TGTGCCAGCAGAAATGGACAGGGATTCAATCAGCCCCAGCATTTT. Protein sequence: CASRNGQGFNQPQHF.

The CDR3 is CASSQFLGTVDEQYF. The CDR3 nucleotides read TGTGCCAGCAGCCAATTCCTAGGGACAGTCGACGAGCAGTACTTC. This chain links TRBV14 with TRBJ2-7, with 7 bases matching TRBD1. CDR3 length: 15 residues. V was clipped by 2 bases and J by 5 bases; unmatched bases: 9. Germline CDR1 SGHDN, CDR2 FVKESK.

Here the CDR3 DNA reads TGCGCCGTCAGACAAGTAGGGGACAATGAGCAGTTCTTC. It yields the protein CAVRQVGDNEQFF. The chain carries TRBV5-1 and TRBJ2-1; D is perhaps TRBD1 (5 bases). Germline V gives CDR1 SGHRS, CDR2 YFSETQ. V was clipped by 10 bases and J by 5 bases, with 16 bases between them. The CDR3 runs 13 residues.

This clone has only a few counts. As DNA, the CDR3 is TGTGCCAGCAGCAAAGAGAGCAGGGAGGACTATGGCTACACCTTC. Its translation is CASSKESREDYGYTF. The rearrangement links TRBV21-1 to TRBJ1-2. TRBV21-1 constitutes a pseudogene. CDR3 length equals 15 residues.

The CDR3 region is CASSQVKETGGYTF. The CDR3 DNA reads as TGTGCCAGCAGCCAAGTGAAGGAAACAGGTGGCTACACCTTC. V usage is TRBV4-2 and J usage is TRBJ1-2; the D gene is possibly TRBD1 (5 bases). Germline V lookup: CDR1 LGHNA, CDR2 YNFKEQ. The CDR3 is 14 amino acids. Trimming left V 1 base short and J 7 bases short, with 13 bases between.

The V call is TRBV9, the J call TRBJ2-3; 8 nucleotides align to TRBD2. The J segment lost 5 bases and the V segment lost 0 bases, leaving 8 bases of the junction unmatched. The CDR3 loop spans 16 amino acids. CDR1 SGDLS and CDR2 YYNGEE come from the germline V gene. CDR3 loop: CASSVGVGGAGDTQYF. For the CDR3, the DNA is TGTGCCAGCAGCGTAGGAGTCGGGGGGGCAGGAGATACGCAGTATTTT.

This clone was found a few times. The chain carries TRBV2 and TRBJ2-2; weak D call: TRBD1 (5 bases). V was clipped by 4 bases and J by 4 bases, with 7 bases between them. The germline V gene encodes CDR1 SNHLY and CDR2 FYNNEI. This CDR3 spans 13 amino acids. This CDR3 reads CASSGQSTGELFF. The CDR3 DNA reads as TGTGCCAGCAGTGGACAGTCCACCGGGGAGCTGTTTTTT. Based on the CDR3 plus reference TRBV2 and TRBJ2-2, the full variable domain is EPEVTQTPSHQVTQMGQEVILRCVPISNHLYFYWYRQILGQKVEFLVSFYNNEISEKSEIFDDQFSVERPDGSNFTLKIRSTKLEDSAMYFCASSGQSTGELFFGEGSRLTVL.

V usage is TRBV29-1 and J usage is TRBJ2-2, with a tentative D call TRBD2 (5 bases). The CDR3 has 15 amino acids. The germline V gene encodes CDR1 SQVTM and CDR2 ANQGSEA. Trimming removed 5 bases from V and 4 bases from J, with 17 bases in between. The CDR3 DNA sequence: TGCAGCGTTCCTACAAACAGTGGGAGCACCGGGGAGCTGTTTTTT. It codes for CSVPTNSGSTGELFF.

The chain couples TRBV5-1 to TRBJ2-5, with 10 positions matching TRBD1. CDR3 size: 14 residues. The junction had 11 bases not matched to a gene; V was cut back by 4 bases and J by 11 bases. Germline V gene sequence: CDR1 SGHRS, CDR2 YFSETQ. In nucleotides, the CDR3 is TGCGCCAGCAGCCTAGGGACAGGGGATCGGGAGCAGTACTTC. This sequence encodes CASSLGTGDREQYF. The full variable domain, its missing parts supplied by reference TRBV5-1 and TRBJ2-5, is KAGVTQTPRYLIKTRGQQVTLSCSPISGHRSVSWYQQTPGQGLQFLFEYFSETQRNKGNFPGRFSGRQFSNSRSEMNVSTLELGDSALYLCASSLGTGDREQYFGPGTRLLVL.

This clone has only one observation. The chain is built from TRBV29-1 and TRBJ2-3; maybe TRBD2 (5 bases). CDR3 length: 15 amino acids. V lost 5 bases, J lost 2 bases, and 17 bases lay in between. Germline V gene data show CDR1 as SQVTM and CDR2 as ANQGSEA. CDR3 sequence: CSVSKAGRFTDTQYF. The CDR3, as DNA: TGCAGCGTTTCAAAAGCTGGGAGATTCACAGATACGCAGTATTTT.